The TCR beta chain described here comes from a study of monozygotic twins with inflammatory bowel disease. Germline V gene data show CDR1 as DFQATT and CDR2 as SNEGSKA (reference sequence). The CDR3 is made up of 13 amino acids. In eight separate reactions per sample, cDNA was generated. Using the 5' RACE reads, TCRdb records one entry per CDR3 protein without DNA. The table gives 110,000 to 150,000 distinct CDR3 sequences; the top ten clones make up 1% to 1.5% of it. Whole-study results and caveats: Patient-specific immunosuppressive treatments may have made repertoires more variable. Healthy co-twins showed greater TCRbeta diversity (inverse Simpson) than IBD patients.

Concerning this clonotype: The target antigen is unknown.

Sequences were obtained from blood. This receptor was identified in a human donor with ulcerative colitis or Crohn's disease, or a healthy co-twin of an affected twin (not recorded which). V and J are TRBV20-1 and TRBJ2-7; TCRdb names TRBD1, which stays unverified in the absence of DNA. The CDR3 reads CSASGTVSYEQYF.